This entry describes one T cell receptor (beta chain). TCRdb's table, derived via immunoSEQ multiplex PCR, lists solely in-frame clones and lacks some. This table holds about 30,000 clones, just under 80% found once. This sample was included in a study of STAT5B mutations in CD4+ large granular lymphocyte leukemia. The CDR3 length is 12 residues. CDR1 is MDHEN, CDR2 SYDVKM, per germline. V was clipped by 7 bases and J by 1 base, with 6 bases between them. Control samples were healthy donors' buffy coats. This chain joins TRBV28 and TRBJ2-3; D gene unclear. The sample consisted of CD4+ T cells from blood buffy coats. This clonotype was sampled from a human donor in good health. CDR3 sequence reads: CASTRGTDTQYF. CDR3 nucleotides: TGTGCCAGCACCCGAGGCACAGATACGCAGTATTTT.